This T cell receptor (beta chain) was sequenced in a study of T cells in Graves' hyperthyroidism and ophthalmopathy. At least ten counts were recorded for this clonotype. Its matching antigen is unknown. Trimming left V 6 bases short and J 3 bases short, with 11 bases between. The germline V gene encodes CDR1 MDHEN and CDR2 SYDVKM. The CDR3 runs to 13 residues. The TCR beta CDR3 regions underwent amplification using RNA transcripts as the source. RT-PCR in the first round (using the HTBI primer set) targeted the TCR CDR3. MiXCR was run by TCRdb on the multiplex PCR reads, yielding one entry per CDR3 protein. The repertoire holds 500,000 or so distinct CDR3 sequences, with around 16% as singletons. Overall study findings and caveats: The model's output predicted ophthalmopathy at a median of roughly 6.9 months prior to onset.

Clinical Activity Scores of at least 3, NOSPECS grades of at least 4 and durations under 3 months characterized ophthalmopathy patients. The study excluded patients with uncontrolled infection, other autoimmune disease, pregnancy or lactation. The authors took PBMCs from 10 ml fresh peripheral blood. The chain uses TRBV28 and TRBJ1-1; D perhaps matches TRBD1 (6 bases). The sequencing input was blood. This TCR came from a woman aged 30 to 39 with Graves' ophthalmopathy. CDR3 residues: CASRDRLYTEAFF. DNA of the CDR3: TGTGCCAGCAGGGACAGACTCTACACTGAAGCTTTCTTT.